A single sample gave rise to the 3 T cell receptor beta chains below, sequenced in a study of blood T cell repertoires in COVID-19 (dated by TCRdb to the early 2020s). Library construction relied on the immunoSEQ multiplex PCR assay. TCRdb holds this immuneACCESS table with in-frame rearrangements only. Some clones are missing; in checked studies, unresolved V genes explain under half, and the rest has no known cause. The sample table records 340,000 or so clones; over 70% of these occur just once. The ten largest clones represent approximately 3% of the sample. Sequencing was carried out using peripheral blood. These receptors were taken from a man aged 25 to 45 with active or convalescent COVID-19.

The chain couples TRBV19 to TRBJ2-3; no clear D. The germline V gene has CDR1 LNHDA and CDR2 SQIVND (reference sequence). The CDR3 runs to 16 residues. Trimming took 0 bases from V and 2 from J, leaving 12 bases between them. The CDR3: CASSIDKAGSTDTQYF. The CDR3 coding sequence is TGTGCCAGTAGTATAGATAAAGCCGGGTCCACAGATACGCAGTATTTT.

This clone was seen only a few times. The chain couples TRBV6-5 to TRBJ1-6, with 9 positions matching TRBD1. In germline, CDR1 is MNHEY, CDR2 SVGAGI. This CDR3 spans 14 amino acids. Trimming removed 7 bases from V and 12 bases from J; junction bases left unmatched: 10. The DNA for the CDR3 is TGTGCCAGCACCCCGGGGACAGGGCAAGGACCCCTCCACTTT. Its translation is CASTPGTGQGPLHF.

The chain joins TRBV12-3 or TRBV12-4 to TRBJ1-5, with a tentative D call TRBD1 (5 bases). The CDR3 totals 13 residues. Trimming pared 8 bases from V and 1 base from J, leaving 9 bases between. The CDR3 here is CASGWTSNQPQHF. The CDR3 nucleotides read TGTGCCAGCGGATGGACAAGCAATCAGCCCCAGCATTTT.